The entry below gives a single TCR beta chain sequence along with its context. The data were produced by immunoSEQ multiplex PCR, yet TCRdb's version contains in-frame clones alone and is incomplete. The data show roughly 70,000 clones, roughly 87% seen once. The sample comes from a study of OX40 agonist ivuxolimab in advanced cancers. Study at large: Patients' therapy was ivuxolimab, an antibody that acts as an agonist of OX40 (CD134).

Blood was sampled at baseline, cycle 4 day 1, and cycle 7 day 1. CDR1 is SGHVS, CDR2 FQNEAQ, per germline. The CDR3 covers 13 residues. Trimming removed 3 bases from V and 2 bases from J, with 7 bases in between. Sample: CD4+ or CD8+ T cells sorted from blood, taken in a trial of the OX40 agonist ivuxolimab. The clonotype was recovered from an adult with an advanced solid tumor such as melanoma, head and neck, liver or kidney cancer. The chain recombines TRBV7-8 with TRBJ2-5; perhaps TRBD1 as D (6 bases). DNA of the CDR3: TGTGCCAGCAGCTTCGACAGGCAAGAGACCCAGTACTTC. The encoded protein is CASSFDRQETQYF.